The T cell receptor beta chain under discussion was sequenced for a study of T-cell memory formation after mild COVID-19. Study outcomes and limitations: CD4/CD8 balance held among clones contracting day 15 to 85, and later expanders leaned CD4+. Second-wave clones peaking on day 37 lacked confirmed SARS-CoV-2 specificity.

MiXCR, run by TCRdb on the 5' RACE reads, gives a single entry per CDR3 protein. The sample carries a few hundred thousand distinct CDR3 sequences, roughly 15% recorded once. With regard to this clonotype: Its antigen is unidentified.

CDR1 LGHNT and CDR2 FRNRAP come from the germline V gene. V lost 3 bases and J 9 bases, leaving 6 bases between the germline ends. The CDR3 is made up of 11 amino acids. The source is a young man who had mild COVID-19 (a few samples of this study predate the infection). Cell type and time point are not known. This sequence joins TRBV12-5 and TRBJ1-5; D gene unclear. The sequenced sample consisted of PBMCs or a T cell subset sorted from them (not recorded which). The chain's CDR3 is CASGLGSPQHF. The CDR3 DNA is TGTGCTAGTGGTTTAGGTTCGCCCCAGCATTTT.